The 6 T cell receptor beta chains reported below all come from one sample, sequenced in a study of shared clonotypes between healthy human individuals. Profiled with immunoSEQ multiplex PCR; TCRdb holds only in-frame clones, not every one. The sample consists of about 1.5 million clones, approximately 98% of them appearing once. Sample: naive CD4+ T cells sorted from blood. The sample's subset: CD45RA+ positively selected. Source of these receptors: a man aged 25 to 45 in good health.

The chain employs TRBV7-9 and TRBJ2-6; weak D call: TRBD2 (6 bases). Between the trimmed V and J ends, which lost 8 bases and 0 bases, there was a span of 17 bases. The CDR3 has 17 residues. Per the germline V gene, CDR1 is SEHNR and CDR2 is FQNEAQ (reference sequence). The CDR3: CASGGRLATSGANVLTF. The CDR3 nucleotides are TGTGCCAGCGGGGGGAGGTTGGCAACCTCTGGGGCCAACGTCCTGACTTTC. Full variable domain (rest looked up from reference TRBV7-9 and TRBJ2-6): DTGVSQNPRHKITKRGQNVTFRCDPISEHNRLYWYRQTLGQGPEFLTYFQNEAQLEKSRLLSDRFSAERPKGSFSTLEIQRTEQGDSAMYLCASGGRLATSGANVLTFGAGSRLTVL.

The V and J genes are TRBV6-1 and TRBJ2-5; TRBD2 matches at 10 bases. The V and J ends lost 7 bases and 3 bases, in that order; junction bases with no gene match: 8. Germline V gene sequence: CDR1 MNHNS, CDR2 SASEGT. This CDR3 has 15 residues. CDR3 sequence reads: CASIYTGLAEETQYF. In DNA, the CDR3 is TGTGCCAGCATCTACACCGGACTAGCGGAAGAGACCCAGTACTTC.

This chain joins TRBV18 and TRBJ2-7; 7 nucleotides agree with TRBD1. V was clipped by 6 bases and J by 2 bases; unmatched bases: 10. Germline-derived CDR1 and CDR2 are KGHSH and LQKENI. The CDR3 consists of 15 residues. The CDR3 DNA reads TGTGCCAGCTCCGAAGGGACAGCGAAAACCTACGAGCAGTACTTC. Translation gives CASSEGTAKTYEQYF.

This chain uses TRBV4-1 with TRBJ1-2; possibly TRBD1 for D (5 bases). CDR3 length equals 14 residues. Deletions cut 0 bases from V and 7 bases from J, with 12 bases between. Germline V CDR1 and CDR2: MGHRA, YSYEKL. CDR3 sequence reads: CASSQDTGEVGYTF. The CDR3, as DNA: TGCGCCAGCAGCCAAGATACGGGGGAGGTTGGCTACACCTTC.

The gene calls are TRBV5-1 and TRBJ2-7; 9 bases are a match to TRBD1. Germline trimming cut 10 bases from V and 4 bases from J; bases unmatched to any gene: 9. The CDR3 covers 13 residues. Germline V gene lookup returns CDR1 SGHRS and CDR2 YFSETQ. The CDR3 spells CAGVGTGIYEQYF. Written as DNA, the CDR3 is TGCGCCGGGGTCGGGACAGGGATATACGAGCAGTACTTC. The variable domain in full, with the rest retrieved from reference TRBV5-1 and TRBJ2-7, is KAGVTQTPRYLIKTRGQQVTLSCSPISGHRSVSWYQQTPGQGLQFLFEYFSETQRNKGNFPGRFSGRQFSNSRSEMNVSTLELGDSALYLCAGVGTGIYEQYFGPGTRLTVT.

The chain links TRBV7-8 to TRBJ2-2, with a weak D call TRBD2 (6 bases). This CDR3 is built from 15 residues. Trimming removed 5 bases from V and 2 bases from J, with 12 bases in between. Germline V gene lookup returns CDR1 SGHVS and CDR2 FQNEAQ. CDR3 DNA: TGTGCCAGCAGCGGGAGGACGGGTAACACCGGGGAGCTGTTTTTT. Its translation: CASSGRTGNTGELFF.